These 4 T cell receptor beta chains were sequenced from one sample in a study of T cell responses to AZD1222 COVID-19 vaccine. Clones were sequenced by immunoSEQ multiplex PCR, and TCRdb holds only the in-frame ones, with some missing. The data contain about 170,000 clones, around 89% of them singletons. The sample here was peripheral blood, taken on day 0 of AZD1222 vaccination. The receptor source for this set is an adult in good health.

CDR3 nucleotide sequence: TGTGCCAGCAGCCAAGTATACAGGGGGAAGGATCAGCCCCAGCATTTT. This codes for CASSQVYRGKDQPQHF. The rearrangement uses TRBV4-2 and TRBJ1-5, with 8 positions matching TRBD1. CDR3 size: 16 residues. Germline trimming cut 1 base from V and 5 bases from J; bases unmatched to any gene: 7. Looked up from germline, CDR1 is LGHNA and CDR2 is YNFKEQ.

The CDR3 spells CASSLGQKNTGELFF. CDR3 bases: TGCGCCAGCAGCTTGGGACAGAAGAACACCGGGGAGCTGTTTTTT. This rearrangement joins TRBV5-1 to TRBJ2-2, with TRBD1 as a possible D gene (5 bases). Germline V gene sequence: CDR1 SGHRS, CDR2 YFSETQ. Between the trimmed V and J ends, which lost 0 bases and 1 base, there was a span of 7 bases. The CDR3 spans 15 residues. The full variable domain, with the rest looked up from reference TRBV5-1 and TRBJ2-2, is KAGVTQTPRYLIKTRGQQVTLSCSPISGHRSVSWYQQTPGQGLQFLFEYFSETQRNKGNFPGRFSGRQFSNSRSEMNVSTLELGDSALYLCASSLGQKNTGELFFGEGSRLTVL.

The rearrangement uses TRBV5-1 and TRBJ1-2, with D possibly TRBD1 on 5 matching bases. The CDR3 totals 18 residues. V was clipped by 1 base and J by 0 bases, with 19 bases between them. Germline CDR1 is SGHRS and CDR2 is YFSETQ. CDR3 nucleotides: TGCGCCAGCAGCTTGATGCCCCGGGACGGAGGATCTAACTATGGCTACACCTTC. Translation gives CASSLMPRDGGSNYGYTF. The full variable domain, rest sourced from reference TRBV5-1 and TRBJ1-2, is KAGVTQTPRYLIKTRGQQVTLSCSPISGHRSVSWYQQTPGQGLQFLFEYFSETQRNKGNFPGRFSGRQFSNSRSEMNVSTLELGDSALYLCASSLMPRDGGSNYGYTFGSGTRLTVV.

Here the CDR3 reads CASRWQDSPLHF. CDR3 coding DNA: TGTGCCAGCAGATGGCAAGATTCACCCCTCCACTTT. This sequence joins TRBV6-5 and TRBJ1-6; D uncertain. CDR1 and CDR2 (germline): MNHEY, SVGAGI. The CDR3 is 12 amino acids. V gave up 6 bases and J gave up 8 bases, with 8 bases separating them.